This T cell receptor (beta chain) was sequenced in a study of T cells in localized non-small cell lung cancer. Study outcomes and limitations: Sequencing was limited to one tumor region, leaving the possibility of heterogeneity open. Higher blood T cell density went with longer overall survival. Within adjacent lung there appeared a median about 54 of the top 100 tumor clones.

Assay used: immunoSEQ multiplex PCR; TCRdb lists only in-frame clones, some missing. This table has 45,000 to 55,000 clones, approximately 90% appearing once. Germline loops: CDR1 LNHDA, CDR2 SQIVND (reference sequence). The J segment lost 2 bases and the V segment lost 10 bases, leaving 13 bases of the junction unmatched. CDR3 length equals 15 residues. Comments on this clone: The antigen remains undetermined.

This chain joins TRBV19 and TRBJ2-7; 8 nucleotides match TRBD2. Material: peripheral blood, obtained before any cancer treatment. The TCR sequence derives from a male donor aged 60 or over with stage III squamous cell lung carcinoma. The CDR3 DNA reads TGTGCCACCACACCGGGCGGGGGGCTCCCCTACGAGCAGTACTTC. This gives the protein CATTPGGGLPYEQYF. The full variable domain, with the rest looked up from reference TRBV19 and TRBJ2-7, is DGGITQSPKYLFRKEGQNVTLSCEQNLNHDAMYWYRQDPGQGLRLIYYSQIVNDFQKGDIAEGYSVSREKKESFPLTVTSAQKNPTAFYLCATTPGGGLPYEQYFGPGTRLTVT.